This T cell receptor (beta chain) comes out of a study of T cell repertoires in cytomegalovirus infection. Study in general: It can be stated that public TCR beta signatures indicated CMV infection as well as a matching HLA type. Findings of the study overall: The ex vivo response was dominated by HLA-C-restricted CMV-specific TCR beta clonotypes.

Trimming removed 2 bases at V and 1 base at J, with 8 bases between. The V gene's germline CDR1 is LNHNV and CDR2 YYDKDF (reference sequence). The CDR3 loop spans 15 amino acids. This clonotype has a single count. Its antigen is still unknown. TCRdb analysed the reads with MiXCR anew, one entry per CDR3 protein. Of more than 55,000 distinct CDR3 sequences listed, roughly 22% are singletons. The source of this sequence is a human donor in good health (CMV status not recorded). Some clones in this sample may be carry-over from other donors' samples. The V call is TRBV15, the J call TRBJ2-2, with no clear D. The material was CD8+ T cells from cultured PBMCs, obtained from culture after CMV antigen stimulation. The CDR3 coding sequence is TGTGCCACCAGCAGATCCCGACAGAACACCGGGGAGCTGTTTTTT. Translation gives CATSRSRQNTGELFF.